Following are 2 T cell receptor beta chains from one sample sequenced in a study of human T cells and chemical hapten exposure. Time point: patch test 2, 6 weeks after DPC sensitization. Regarding treatment: therapeutic diphenylcyclopropenone sensitization with weekly scalp DPC. TCRdb re-called the RACE reads with MiXCR, one entry per CDR3 protein. The sample holds tens of thousands of distinct CDR3 sequences, more than 9% seen once. Sample: whole blood, taken in connection with sensitization to the hapten diphenylcyclopropenone (DPC). All receptors come from a woman aged 50 to 60 with alopecia areata. Some clones in this sample may be carry-over from other donors' samples.

This clonotype was observed at least ten times. The chain has TRBV7-6 and TRBJ2-1, with TRBD2 identical over 10 bases. V lost 0 bases, J lost 9 bases, and 14 bases stayed unmatched. This CDR3 contains 18 residues. Germline lookup yields CDR1 SGHVS and CDR2 FNYEAQ. CDR3 bases: TGTGCCAGCAGCTTAGCCCCCGTAGGGATAGCGGGAGGTGGTGAGCAGTTCTTC. Amino acids: CASSLAPVGIAGGGEQFF.

This clonotype turned up a few times. The chain combines TRBV29-1 with TRBJ2-1, with 10 bases matching TRBD2. Germline CDR1 is SQVTM and CDR2 is ANQGSEA. J gave up 10 bases and V 2 bases, and 11 bases lay outside the gene matches. The CDR3 covers 15 residues. DNA of the CDR3: TGCAGCGTTGAACGCTCTGGCCTAGCGGGGGAGGAGCAGTTCTTC. Residues: CSVERSGLAGEEQFF.